These T cell receptor beta chains were read from a single sample in a study of monozygotic twins with inflammatory bowel disease. TCRdb re-analyzed the 5' RACE reads; it lists each CDR3 protein once, without DNA. Its clone listing holds 70,000 to 95,000 distinct CDR3 sequences. The sequenced material came from blood. These receptors all stem from a human donor with ulcerative colitis or Crohn's disease, or a healthy co-twin of an affected twin (not recorded which). Each CDR3 is given with its conserved first and last residue. Each record gives: J gene, V gene, CDR3 protein.

j_call: TRBJ1-3
v_call: TRBV3-1
cdr3_aa: CASSQAPGARNTIYF

j_call: TRBJ2-5
v_call: TRBV7-9
cdr3_aa: CASSLAHDRGRRETQYF

j_call: TRBJ2-5
v_call: TRBV6-5
cdr3_aa: CASGTDFLETQYF

j_call: TRBJ1-1
v_call: TRBV5-1
cdr3_aa: CASSPPPGVRTEAFF

j_call: TRBJ1-1
v_call: TRBV20-1
cdr3_aa: CSARWRDRGQLFDPNTEAFF

j_call: TRBJ1-1
v_call: TRBV19
cdr3_aa: CASSTQGTIYTEAFF

j_call: TRBJ2-5
v_call: TRBV20-1
cdr3_aa: CSASETRGETQYF

j_call: TRBJ1-3
v_call: TRBV29-1
cdr3_aa: CSVGKADSGNTIYF

j_call: TRBJ1-5
v_call: TRBV19
cdr3_aa: CASSIVAVTGVDQPQHF

j_call: TRBJ1-2
v_call: TRBV29-1
cdr3_aa: CSVESSGYYGYTF

j_call: TRBJ1-2
v_call: TRBV12-3/TRBV12-4
cdr3_aa: CATTEQIANYGYTF

j_call: TRBJ1-5
v_call: TRBV5-1
cdr3_aa: CASSPTGPGQPQHF

j_call: TRBJ2-5
v_call: TRBV27
cdr3_aa: CASSFGAPLAGIPQETQYF

j_call: TRBJ1-1
v_call: TRBV5-1
cdr3_aa: CASRSWGDTEAFF

j_call: TRBJ1-4
v_call: TRBV27
cdr3_aa: CASSLSPGFNEKLFF

j_call: TRBJ2-3
v_call: TRBV5-1
cdr3_aa: CASSKGLAGATDTQYF

j_call: TRBJ2-7
v_call: TRBV28
cdr3_aa: CASSGAGALSYEQYF

j_call: TRBJ2-3
v_call: TRBV3-1
cdr3_aa: CASSQARLATDTQYF

j_call: TRBJ2-1
v_call: TRBV5-1
cdr3_aa: CASSSLTEGVNEQFF

j_call: TRBJ1-1
v_call: TRBV7-8
cdr3_aa: CASSLVAKALNTEAFF

j_call: TRBJ1-5
v_call: TRBV9
cdr3_aa: CASSVDGGNQPQHF

j_call: TRBJ2-2
v_call: TRBV4-1
cdr3_aa: CASSQGDRGDTGELFF

j_call: TRBJ1-5
v_call: TRBV5-1
cdr3_aa: CASSLGPGSNQPQHF

j_call: TRBJ2-7
v_call: TRBV29-1
cdr3_aa: CSVIVGQRSYEQYF

j_call: TRBJ1-1
v_call: TRBV7-8
cdr3_aa: CASTIEGQGIMNTEAFF

j_call: TRBJ2-1
v_call: TRBV20-1
cdr3_aa: CSARDWAGGYNEQFF

j_call: TRBJ1-4
v_call: TRBV2
cdr3_aa: CASRGWREKLFF

j_call: TRBJ1-2
v_call: TRBV5-1
cdr3_aa: CASSGRQGKYGYTF

j_call: TRBJ2-3
v_call: TRBV4-1
cdr3_aa: CASSHQDGDTQYF

j_call: TRBJ2-7
v_call: TRBV6-5
cdr3_aa: CASSYSPGPAYEQYF

j_call: TRBJ2-7
v_call: TRBV20-1
cdr3_aa: CSAKWDSSSYEQYF

j_call: TRBJ1-5
v_call: TRBV19
cdr3_aa: CATATASNQPQHF

j_call: TRBJ1-2
v_call: TRBV20-1
cdr3_aa: CSARKTGGSYGYTF

j_call: TRBJ2-7
v_call: TRBV27
cdr3_aa: CASISGQGDEQYF

j_call: TRBJ2-7
v_call: TRBV19
cdr3_aa: CASSHESGLSYEQYF

j_call: TRBJ1-1
v_call: TRBV7-9
cdr3_aa: CASSKTDIEAFF

j_call: TRBJ1-4
v_call: TRBV5-1
cdr3_aa: CASSLEAPEKLFF